The 22 T cell receptor beta chains reported below all come from one sample, sequenced in a study of cytomegalovirus exposure and HLA in healthy donors (dated 2017 in TCRdb). Libraries were built with the immunoSEQ multiplex PCR assay. For the multiplex PCR, a mixture combining 60 forward primers for TCR Vbeta segments and 13 reverse primers for TCR Jbeta segments was used. TCRdb took this table from immuneACCESS and kept in-frame rearrangements with V and J called. Such tables lack part of the clones; where checked against another copy, unresolved V genes explain under half of the gap, and the rest is unexplained. This sample holds roughly 140,000 clones; approximately 9% were observed only once. Clones ranked in the top ten supply approximately 2% of the sample. The sample taken for sequencing was PBMCs. The receptor source for this set is a male donor in good health and CMV-seronegative.

The V and J genes are TRBV9 and TRBJ1-1; TRBD1 is a possible D gene (6 bases). V shed 4 bases and J shed 2 bases, with 18 bases lying between them. From germline, CDR1 is SGDLS and CDR2 YYNGEE. There are 16 residues in the CDR3. Written as DNA, the CDR3 is TGTGCCAGCAGCCTTACAGGGATTAGTGTTAACACTGAAGCTTTCTTT. Its translation is CASSLTGISVNTEAFF.

This clone appeared a few times. The chain employs TRBV6-4 and TRBJ2-5; D perhaps matches TRBD1 (6 bases). The CDR3 is 15 residues long. CDR1 is MRHNA, CDR2 SNTAGT, per germline. Trimming cost V 3 bases and J 5 bases, with 16 bases left between them. The CDR3 sequence is CASSDDLWGRETQYF. The CDR3, as DNA: TGTGCCAGCAGTGATGACCTTTGGGGGCGGGAGACCCAGTACTTC.

This chain joins TRBV7-6 and TRBJ2-7; 11 nucleotides match TRBD2. The ends lost 1 base at V and 7 bases at J; junction bases unmatched: 6. This CDR3 is 15 amino acids long. Germline V gives CDR1 SGHVS, CDR2 FNYEAQ. The CDR3 bases are TGTGCCAGCAGCTTAGAGGCTAGCGGGAGGTATGAGCAGTACTTC. This translates into CASSLEASGRYEQYF.

This clone was detected only a few times. J is TRBJ1-2 and V is TRBV28, with D perhaps TRBD1 (6 bases). The CDR3 is made up of 14 amino acids. Between the trimmed V and J ends, which lost 7 bases and 6 bases, there was a span of 18 bases. Per the germline V gene, CDR1 is MDHEN and CDR2 is SYDVKM. CDR3 coding DNA: TGTGCCAGCAACCCTCCCCAGGGGCGCAATGGCTACACCTTC. Translated: CASNPPQGRNGYTF.

J is TRBJ1-1 and V is TRBV5-5; perhaps TRBD1 as D (5 bases). Between the trimmed V and J ends, which lost 7 bases and 0 bases, there was a span of 25 bases. The CDR3 loop spans 18 amino acids. Germline V gene sequence: CDR1 SGHKS, CDR2 YYEKEE (reference sequence). The CDR3 nucleotides are TGTGCCAGCCATACAGGCCCAGCCCAGGGCTACATGAACACTGAAGCTTTCTTT. This gives the protein CASHTGPAQGYMNTEAFF.

The chain combines TRBV7-9 with TRBJ2-5; TRBD2 matches 9 bases. V lost 5 bases to trimming and J lost 5 bases; unmatched junction nucleotides: 9. Germline V CDR1 and CDR2: SEHNR, FQNEAQ (reference sequence). CDR3 length: 15 residues. The CDR3 is CASSPDSGRYETQYF. In nucleotides, the CDR3 is TGTGCCAGCAGCCCGGATAGCGGGAGATACGAGACCCAGTACTTC.

This CDR3 reads CAISEGGGASTQYF. The CDR3 bases are TGTGCCATCAGTGAAGGTGGGGGGGCGAGTACGCAGTATTTT. This rearrangement joins TRBV10-3 to TRBJ2-3, with D possibly TRBD2 on 7 matching bases. The V end lost 3 bases, the J end lost 8 bases, and 15 bases lay between the germline ends. Germline CDR1 is ENHRY and CDR2 is SYGVKD. This CDR3 region has 14 residues.

The chain combines TRBV25-1 with TRBJ2-3; 9 bases align to TRBD1. Per germline, CDR1 MGHDK and CDR2 SYGVNS. Unmatched junction bases numbered 10, after V lost 4 bases and J lost 5 bases. The CDR3 sequence is 16 residues long. The CDR3 DNA sequence: TGTGCCAGCAGTGTCCGGGACAGGGAAGTAGTAGATACGCAGTATTTT. Its translation: CASSVRDREVVDTQYF.

This clone has more than one count but fewer than ten. This rearrangement joins TRBV7-9 to TRBJ2-1; a weak D match, TRBD1 (6 bases). Trimming left V 5 bases short and J 3 bases short, with 8 bases between. This CDR3 has 13 residues. Germline-derived CDR1 and CDR2 are SEHNR and FQNEAQ (reference sequence). The CDR3 nucleotides are TGTGCCAGCAGCCCACAGGGCTACAATGAGCAGTTCTTC. Translated: CASSPQGYNEQFF.

This chain connects TRBV10-3 to TRBJ1-1; 7 bases are shared with TRBD1. Germline V gene data show CDR1 as ENHRY and CDR2 as SYGVKD. The CDR3 has 13 residues. The ends lost 9 bases at V and 5 bases at J; junction bases unmatched: 9. The CDR3 is CAIVGRGQTEAFF. The CDR3 bases are TGTGCCATTGTTGGAAGGGGGCAGACTGAAGCTTTCTTT.

The rearrangement joins TRBV29-1 to TRBJ2-7, with 9 nucleotides matching TRBD1. CDR1 is SQVTM and CDR2 is ANQGSEA in the germline V gene. V shed 7 bases, J shed 2 bases, and the junction held 6 bases outside the gene matches. There are 13 residues in the CDR3. In DNA form, the CDR3 reads TGCAGCGGCCGGGACAGGGAAACCTACGAGCAGTACTTC. Translation gives CSGRDRETYEQYF.

This chain uses TRBV4-3 with TRBJ1-1; the D is unclear. CDR3 length: 16 residues. In germline, CDR1 is LGHNA, CDR2 YSLEER. Trimming shortened V by 0 bases and J by 4 bases, and 15 bases separated the two germline ends. CDR3 nucleotides: TGCGCCAGCAGCCAAGATAGAGGGCAGTTAGGCACTGAAGCTTTCTTT. This gives the protein CASSQDRGQLGTEAFF.

The J gene is TRBJ2-5, the V gene TRBV6-5; 7 nucleotides line up with TRBD2. From germline, CDR1 is MNHEY and CDR2 SVGAGI. This CDR3 has 14 amino acids. V trimming: 10 bases; J trimming: 1 base; junction bases outside the gene matches: 9. DNA of the CDR3: TGTGCCACGCATCGGGAGCGGGGCCAAGAGACCCAGTACTTC. Protein: CATHRERGQETQYF.

In this sample, this clone turned up a few times. The chain employs TRBV18 and TRBJ1-2, with TRBD1 matching over 11 bases. This CDR3 is 15 amino acids long. Germline assignment: CDR1 KGHSH and CDR2 LQKENI. Unmatched junction bases numbered 2, after V lost 4 bases and J lost 1 base. The CDR3 here is CASSLGQGDNYGYTF. CDR3 DNA: TGTGCCAGCTCACTGGGACAGGGGGATAACTATGGCTACACCTTC.

The chain couples TRBV11-2 to TRBJ2-3, with D possibly TRBD1 on 5 matching bases. Trimming took off 4 bases at V and 2 bases at J, with 16 bases between the two ends. Germline V gene sequence: CDR1 SGHAT, CDR2 FQNNGV. There are 16 residues in the CDR3. CDR3 in amino acids: CASSSIQGHLTDTQYF. The CDR3 DNA is TGTGCCAGCAGCTCCATTCAGGGCCACCTCACAGATACGCAGTATTTT.

This clone was seen a few times. The V and J genes are TRBV18 and TRBJ2-3; D gene ambiguous. Germline V CDR1 and CDR2: KGHSH, LQKENI. This CDR3 has 14 residues. V was shortened by 0 bases and J by 3 bases, with 7 bases between the two germline ends. The CDR3 DNA is TGTGCCAGCTCACCACCGACCAGGACAGATACGCAGTATTTT. Translation: CASSPPTRTDTQYF.

CDR3 sequence (DNA): TGCGCCAGCAGCTTGCGCCTAATCGGTGACACCTCTACGCCAGGGGCTCAGTACTTC. Translated, it gives CASSLRLIGDTSTPGAQYF. This rearrangement joins TRBV5-1 to TRBJ2-5; a weak D match, TRBD1 (6 bases). The CDR3 loop spans 19 amino acids. The germline CDR1 and CDR2 sequences are SGHRS and YFSETQ. V was trimmed by 1 base and J by 11 bases, leaving 33 bases between them.

This clone occurred a few times. The chain links TRBV11-3 to TRBJ2-7; 9 bases agree with TRBD1. This CDR3 contains 15 residues. J gave up 2 bases and V 2 bases, and 4 bases lay outside the gene matches. Germline V gene data show CDR1 as SGHNT and CDR2 as YENEEA. In DNA form, the CDR3 reads TGTGCCAGCAGCTTAACGACAGGGGGTCCCTACGAGCAGTACTTC. The encoded protein is CASSLTTGGPYEQYF.

On this clone itself: The same CDR3 also results from other DNA sequences found in this sample. The chain has TRBV29-1 and TRBJ1-2; D unresolved. Germline V gives CDR1 SQVTM, CDR2 ANQGSEA. The ends were cut back, 1 base at V and 2 bases at J, with 11 bases in the middle. The CDR3 runs 14 residues. CDR3 amino acids: CSVEVIRGNYGYTF. CDR3 DNA sequence: TGCAGCGTTGAAGTTATTCGGGGAAACTATGGCTACACCTTC.

V is TRBV5-1 and J is TRBJ1-3; D may be TRBD1 (6 bases). V was shortened by 0 bases and J by 0 bases, with 10 bases between the two germline ends. The germline gives CDR1 SGHRS, CDR2 YFSETQ. The CDR3 is 16 residues long. CDR3 protein: CASSLAGQNSGNTIYF. CDR3 bases: TGCGCCAGCAGCTTGGCCGGACAGAACTCTGGAAACACCATATATTTT.

This clone was observed a handful of times. The V call is TRBV7-8, the J call TRBJ1-6, with TRBD1 as a possible D gene (6 bases). The CDR3 runs 17 residues. CDR1 is SGHVS and CDR2 is FQNEAQ in the germline V gene. The V gene lost 2 bases and the J gene lost 5 bases, with 16 bases spanning the gap. CDR3 DNA: TGTGCCAGCAGCTTATTCATACGAGGGGGGGATAATTCACCCCTCCACTTT. Amino acid sequence: CASSLFIRGGDNSPLHF.

This clone has a handful of counts. The rearrangement joins TRBV5-6 to TRBJ1-2; 7 positions agree with TRBD1. From germline, CDR1 is SGHDT and CDR2 YYEEEE. J was trimmed by 6 bases and V by 4 bases; bases with no gene match: 9. The length of the CDR3 is 14 residues. The CDR3 sequence: CASSGNTDRDGYTF. CDR3 coding DNA: TGTGCCAGCAGCGGAAATACCGACAGGGATGGCTACACCTTC. Looking up the rest from reference TRBV5-6 and TRBJ1-2 gives the full variable domain: DAGVTQSPTHLIKTRGQQVTLRCSPKSGHDTVSWYQQALGQGPQFIFQYYEEEERQRGNFPDRFSGHQFPNYSSELNVNALLLGDSALYLCASSGNTDRDGYTFGSGTRLTVV.